Each of the 17 T cell receptor beta chains below was sequenced from the same sample in a study of cytomegalovirus exposure and HLA in healthy donors. Use of 60 Vbeta and 13 Jbeta primers characterized the PCR. The table came from immunoSEQ multiplex PCR; TCRdb's copy has only in-frame clones and leaves some out. This table has approximately 150,000 clones, roughly 72% appearing once. The sample consisted of PBMCs. These receptors all stem from a man aged 40-55 years in good health and CMV-seronegative.

A single count supports this clone. The chain has TRBV5-1 and TRBJ2-2, with 7 bases identical to TRBD2. The junction had 3 bases not matched to a gene; V was cut back by 1 base and J by 0 bases. Germline-derived CDR1 and CDR2 are SGHRS and YFSETQ. The CDR3 extends over 16 amino acids. The CDR3 DNA follows: TGCGCCAGCAGCTTGCTGCTAGCGGCGAACACCGGGGAGCTGTTTTTT. Translated: CASSLLLAANTGELFF.

The chain recombines TRBV28 with TRBJ2-5; 7 nucleotides match TRBD2. In germline, CDR1 is MDHEN, CDR2 SYDVKM. After removal of 3 bases from V and 5 bases from J, the junction contained 15 bases not matched to a gene. The CDR3 covers 17 residues. The CDR3 DNA reads TGTGCCAGCAGTTTTGGTGCGGACGCGGGAGCGTGGGAGACCCAGTACTTC. This gives the protein CASSFGADAGAWETQYF.

The chain recombines TRBV27 with TRBJ2-7, with 9 bases matching TRBD1. V was clipped by 4 bases and J by 5 bases; unmatched bases: 9. The CDR3 length is 15 residues. CDR1 and CDR2 (germline): MNHEY, SMNVEV (reference sequence). The CDR3 nucleotides read TGTGCCAGCAGTTATATCGGGACAGGGATTAACGAGCAGTACTTC. This codes for CASSYIGTGINEQYF.

The gene calls are TRBV4-3 and TRBJ2-3, with D perhaps TRBD2 (6 bases). The CDR3 has 15 amino acids. Germline V gene data show CDR1 as LGHNA and CDR2 as YSLEER. Trimming took 1 base from V and 0 from J, leaving 8 bases between them. The CDR3 bases are TGCGCCAGCAGCCAAGTAGGAGGGAGCACAGATACGCAGTATTTT. Protein sequence: CASSQVGGSTDTQYF.

The gene calls are TRBV5-4 and TRBJ2-1; no definite D call. The germline CDR1 and CDR2 sequences are SGHNT and YYREEE (reference sequence). The V end was cut by 3 bases, the J end by 10 bases, with 17 bases between. The CDR3 is 14 amino acids. This chain's CDR3 is CASSSKDSTSEQFF. The CDR3, as DNA: TGTGCCAGCAGCTCAAAAGACTCTACCTCAGAGCAGTTCTTC.

The rearrangement joins TRBV6-6 to TRBJ2-7; D not resolved. The germline V and J ends were trimmed by 0 bases and 0 bases, with 9 bases remaining between them. In germline, CDR1 is MNHNY, CDR2 SVGAGI (reference sequence). CDR3 length equals 15 residues. The DNA for the CDR3 is TGTGCCAGCAGTTACTCGCCGGAGAGCTCCTACGAGCAGTACTTC. Translation gives CASSYSPESSYEQYF.

The chain recombines TRBV2 with TRBJ1-2, with TRBD1 identical over 9 bases. In germline, CDR1 is SNHLY, CDR2 FYNNEI. V lost 4 bases and J lost 4; bases outside the gene matches: 1. This CDR3 spans 13 amino acids. The CDR3 protein is CASSVTGGYGYTF. CDR3 coding DNA: TGTGCCAGCAGTGTGACAGGGGGCTATGGCTACACCTTC.

This clone was picked up a small number of times. The chain couples TRBV6-5 to TRBJ1-1; 7 nucleotides agree with TRBD1. The CDR3 has 15 residues. Trimming took 0 bases from V and 4 from J; bases not matched to a gene: 5. Germline CDR1 is MNHEY and CDR2 is SVGAGI. The DNA for the CDR3 is TGTGCCAGCAGTTACTCTAGGGGGCGTGCCACTGAAGCTTTCTTT. Translated: CASSYSRGRATEAFF.

The chain employs TRBV28 and TRBJ2-5, with TRBD2 identical over 8 bases. The CDR3 is 14 amino acids. Germline-derived CDR1 and CDR2 are MDHEN and SYDVKM. The trim removed 5 bases at V and 4 bases at J, leaving 6 bases unmatched. The CDR3: CASSQLTSGETQYF. The CDR3 region has the DNA TGTGCCAGCAGTCAACTCACTAGCGGAGAGACCCAGTACTTC. The variable domain in full, with the rest retrieved from reference TRBV28 and TRBJ2-5, is DVKVTQSSRYLVKRTGEKVFLECVQDMDHENMFWYRQDPGLGLRLIYFSYDVKMKEKGDIPEGYSVSREKKERFSLILESASTNQTSMYLCASSQLTSGETQYFGPGTRLLVL.

J is TRBJ1-1 and V is TRBV28, with D tentatively TRBD1 (5 bases). CDR3 size: 16 residues. Germline V gene sequence: CDR1 MDHEN, CDR2 SYDVKM. The V and J ends lost 0 bases and 4 bases respectively, with 15 bases between them. The CDR3, as DNA: TGTGCCAGCAGTTTATGGTGGGGGGACGGTGGCACTGAAGCTTTCTTT. Translation gives CASSLWWGDGGTEAFF.

The gene calls are TRBV7-8 and TRBJ2-1; possibly TRBD2 for D (6 bases). The CDR3 has 14 amino acids. V lost 6 bases to trimming and J lost 3 bases, with 12 bases between them. Germline V gene data show CDR1 as SGHVS and CDR2 as FQNEAQ. The CDR3, as DNA: TGTGCCAGCAGGTGGGGGGTCGACTACAATGAGCAGTTCTTC. Protein product: CASRWGVDYNEQFF.

The rearrangement links TRBV14 to TRBJ1-4, with D uncertain. In germline, CDR1 is SGHDN, CDR2 FVKESK. The CDR3 runs to 12 residues. Deletions cut 6 bases from V and 4 bases from J, with 6 bases between. For the CDR3, the DNA is TGTGCCAGCAGTCACAGTAATGAAAAACTGTTTTTT. Translated, it gives CASSHSNEKLFF.

The rearrangement links TRBV7-8 to TRBJ2-1; 10 bases line up with TRBD1. Germline V lookup: CDR1 SGHVS, CDR2 FQNEAQ. V shed 6 bases and J 8 bases; nucleotides not matched to a gene: 16. The CDR3 has 17 residues. This CDR3 is CASRFATGTGEWHEQFF. In DNA form, the CDR3 reads TGTGCCAGCAGGTTCGCAACCGGGACAGGGGAATGGCATGAGCAGTTCTTC.

This clone was seen just once. The chain uses TRBV9 and TRBJ2-2; 11 bases agree with TRBD2. CDR1 is SGDLS and CDR2 is YYNGEE in the germline V gene. The CDR3 contains 16 residues. The ends lost 3 bases at V and 7 bases at J; junction bases unmatched: 8. The CDR3 coding sequence is TGTGCCAGCAGCGCTAGCGGGAGGCCGGGGGTCGGGGAGCTGTTTTTT. Protein: CASSASGRPGVGELFF.

The table lists this clone with a count of one. Here the CDR3 reads CASSLAGRGVSNEQFF. The CDR3 DNA follows: TGTGCCAGCAGCTTAGCGGGCAGGGGTGTGTCTAATGAGCAGTTCTTC. The chain couples TRBV13 to TRBJ2-1; D possibly corresponds to TRBD1 (6 bases). V lost 1 base to trimming and J lost 7 bases, with 17 bases between them. CDR1 and CDR2 from the germline V gene are PRHDT and FYEKMQ (reference sequence). There are 16 residues in the CDR3.

The rearrangement uses TRBV5-6 and TRBJ2-2; possible D gene TRBD1, 5 bases. CDR3 size: 15 residues. Looked up from germline, CDR1 is SGHDT and CDR2 is YYEEEE. V lost 4 bases to trimming and J lost 5 bases, with 15 bases between them. The CDR3 DNA reads as TGTGCCAGCAGCCCCGTCAGGGTTGATACCGGGGAGCTGTTTTTT. Encoded protein: CASSPVRVDTGELFF. Filled out from reference TRBV5-6 and TRBJ2-2, the complete variable domain reads DAGVTQSPTHLIKTRGQQVTLRCSPKSGHDTVSWYQQALGQGPQFIFQYYEEEERQRGNFPDRFSGHQFPNYSSELNVNALLLGDSALYLCASSPVRVDTGELFFGEGSRLTVL.

The CDR3 DNA is TGTGCCAGCAGTTTATTAACAGAGAATCAGCCCCAGCATTTT. Translated: CASSLLTENQPQHF. V usage is TRBV28 and J usage is TRBJ1-5; D remains ambiguous. V lost 1 base to trimming and J lost 4 bases, with 8 bases between them. CDR1 is MDHEN, CDR2 SYDVKM, per germline. CDR3 length equals 14 residues.